Given below is one T cell receptor (beta chain) in context. These data belong to a study of PD-L1 blockade in urothelial cancer. Looking at the study overall: Blood analyses occurred 3 weeks (second dose) and 6 weeks post treatment start.

V trimming: 0 bases; J trimming: 4 bases; junction bases outside the gene matches: 11. The CDR3 sequence is 17 residues long. CDR1 and CDR2 from the germline V gene are MGHRA and YSYEKL. Disease in patients was locally advanced or metastatic urothelial carcinoma. Sequencing used immunoSEQ multiplex PCR; TCRdb keeps in-frame clones, though not all of them. The sample contains approximately 110,000 clones, around 85% of which appear only once. The V gene is TRBV4-1, the J gene TRBJ2-7, with TRBD2 matching 8 bases. The clonotype was recovered from a man aged 50 or older with urothelial cancer. Sample: PBMCs, taken around atezolizumab (anti-PD-L1) treatment. The CDR3 spells CASSQDVGLAGAYEQYF. The CDR3 bases are TGCGCCAGCAGCCAAGATGTAGGGCTAGCGGGCGCTTACGAGCAGTACTTC.